The rows below give T cell receptor beta chains drawn from one sample of a study of cytomegalovirus exposure and HLA in healthy donors. Profiled with immunoSEQ multiplex PCR; TCRdb holds only in-frame clones, not every one. This sample lists approximately 110,000 clones; its ten largest clones have approximately 6.8%. The source material was PBMCs. These receptors originate from a man in his forties or fifties in good health and CMV-seropositive. The CDR3 runs from the conserved cysteine through the conserved F or W.

>TRBV7-9|14|TRBJ2-7
CASSSASTGGEQYF
>TRBV28|14|TRBJ2-5
CASSLAGGTETQYF
>TRBV2|13|TRBJ2-1
CAIEGQAYNEQFF
>TRBV5-1|13|TRBJ2-1
CASRKALDNEQFF
>TRBV6-6|13|TRBJ2-1
CASTAGGGHEQFF
>TRBV2|17|TRBJ2-2
CASRKRLAGEVTGELFF
>TRBV14|14|TRBJ2-3
CASREGASTDTQYF
>TRBV10-1|12|TRBJ2-5
CASSAGPETQYF
>TRBV9|14|TRBJ1-1
CASSGGQGNTEAFF
>TRBV11-2|17|TRBJ2-5
CASSLDRGTGYSETQYF
>TRBV5-1|12|TRBJ2-3
CASSEYTDTQYF
>TRBV7-3|13|TRBJ2-1
CASTRDYGNEQFF
>TRBV18|14|TRBJ1-1
CASSPRGMNTEAFF
>TRBV4-1|12|TRBJ2-7
CASSLDRVEQYF
>TRBV15|15|TRBJ2-7
CATSAGQGLIYEQYF
>TRBV27|15|TRBJ2-2
CASSLWPANTGELFF
>TRBV6-5|16|TRBJ2-5
CASSYSQGAFLETQYF
>TRBV5-1|17|TRBJ2-5
CASSLAPPSGSGETQYF
>TRBV7-9|14|TRBJ1-2
CASSSTGRLSGYTF
>TRBV6-4|15|TRBJ2-3
CASSQRTGDTDTQYF
>TRBV6-6|14|TRBJ2-7
CASSRLADKYEQYF
>TRBV30|19|TRBJ2-2
CAWPQPGQGAQEAPGELFF
>TRBV7-6|16|TRBJ1-2
CASSSDIYPGEDGYTF
>TRBV5-1|14|TRBJ2-1
CASSVGLAGGEQFF
>TRBV18|17|TRBJ1-1
CASSPQSSRGRNTEAFF
>TRBV13|17|TRBJ2-3
CASSLTGTSGTSDTQYF
>TRBV6-1|14|TRBJ1-4
CASKRRGTNEKLFF
>TRBV10-3|15|TRBJ1-5
CAISESRDRNQPQHF
>TRBV5-1|16|TRBJ1-3
CASSSGQTFSGNTIYF
>TRBV7-3|15|TRBJ2-1
CASSLGTSGRGEQFF
>TRBV7-3|14|TRBJ2-7
CASSPVSGAYEQYF
>TRBV2|16|TRBJ2-7
CASSDPGAGGPHEQYF
>TRBV18|14|TRBJ2-1
CASSPPRGWYEQFF
>TRBV9|14|TRBJ1-5
CASSPGGTAQPQHF
>TRBV28|12|TRBJ2-7
CATQGLHYEQYF
>TRBV7-9|14|TRBJ2-7
CASSASWGLDEQYF
>TRBV27|15|TRBJ2-7
CASSFTGGVWYEQYF
>TRBV5-1|16|TRBJ2-1
CASSSTETAGINEQFF
>TRBV6-5|15|TRBJ2-3
CASSLLGQSTDTQYF
>TRBV6-1|12|TRBJ2-7
CASRTAGYEQYF
>TRBV27|13|TRBJ2-7
CASKEVSSYEQYF
>TRBV11-1|15|TRBJ2-7
CASSLVLAADYEQYF
>TRBV4-3|13|TRBJ2-5
CASSQGGQETQYF
>TRBV27|13|TRBJ1-1
CASRPTRNTEAFF
>TRBV4-1|20|TRBJ2-3
CASSQDFGTSGRAPTDTQYF
>TRBV5-4|14|TRBJ1-2
CASSLDRGFYGYTF
>TRBV5-4|18|TRBJ2-6
CASSPVPYPSSGANVLTF
>TRBV7-9|15|TRBJ1-5
CASSPSGTGTQPQHF
>TRBV23-1|17|TRBJ2-3
CASSPAAGEIPTDTQYF
>TRBV5-4|15|TRBJ2-7
CASSSQGRPSYEQYF
>TRBV28|16|TRBJ2-7
CASSLSQGSPSYEQYF
>TRBV7-3|15|TRBJ2-5
CASSLGSGGAETQYF
>TRBV5-8|11|TRBJ1-2
CASNRDTGYTF
>TRBV15|15|TRBJ2-1
CATSRDKTRGNEQFF
>TRBV29-1|14|TRBJ2-2
CSVEYYQGAGELFF
>TRBV27|16|TRBJ1-5
CASSFGGKDSNQPQHF
>TRBV14|17|TRBJ2-3
CASSQEELESSADTQYF
>TRBV7-9|13|TRBJ2-5
CASSSFATPEQYF